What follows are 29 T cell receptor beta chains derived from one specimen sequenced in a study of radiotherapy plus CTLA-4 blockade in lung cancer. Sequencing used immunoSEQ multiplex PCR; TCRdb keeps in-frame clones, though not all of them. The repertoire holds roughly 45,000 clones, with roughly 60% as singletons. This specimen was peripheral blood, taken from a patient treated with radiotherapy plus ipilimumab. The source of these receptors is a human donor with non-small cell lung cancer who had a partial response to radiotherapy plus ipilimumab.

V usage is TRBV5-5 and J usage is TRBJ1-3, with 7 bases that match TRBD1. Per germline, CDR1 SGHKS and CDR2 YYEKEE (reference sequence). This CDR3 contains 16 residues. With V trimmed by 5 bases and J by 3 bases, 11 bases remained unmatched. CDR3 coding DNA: TGTGCCAGCAGTCTGGCGGAGACAGGGTTTGGAAACACCATATATTTT. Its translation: CASSLAETGFGNTIYF.

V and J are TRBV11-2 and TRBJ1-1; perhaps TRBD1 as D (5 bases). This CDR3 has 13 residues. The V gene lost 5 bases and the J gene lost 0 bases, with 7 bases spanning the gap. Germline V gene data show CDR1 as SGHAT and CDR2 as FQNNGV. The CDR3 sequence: CASSPTVNTEAFF. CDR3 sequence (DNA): TGTGCCAGCAGCCCGACAGTGAACACTGAAGCTTTCTTT.

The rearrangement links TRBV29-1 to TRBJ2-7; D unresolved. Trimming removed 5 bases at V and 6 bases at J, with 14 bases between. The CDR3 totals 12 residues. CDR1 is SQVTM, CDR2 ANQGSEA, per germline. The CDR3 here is CSVYIGSREQYF. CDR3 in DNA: TGCAGCGTTTATATTGGCTCTCGCGAGCAGTACTTC.

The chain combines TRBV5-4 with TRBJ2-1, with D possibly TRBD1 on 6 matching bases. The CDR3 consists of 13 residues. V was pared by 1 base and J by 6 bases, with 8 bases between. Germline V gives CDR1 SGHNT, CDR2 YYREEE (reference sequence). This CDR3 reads CASSLKGVNEQFF. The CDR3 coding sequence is TGTGCCAGCAGCTTGAAGGGGGTCAATGAGCAGTTCTTC.

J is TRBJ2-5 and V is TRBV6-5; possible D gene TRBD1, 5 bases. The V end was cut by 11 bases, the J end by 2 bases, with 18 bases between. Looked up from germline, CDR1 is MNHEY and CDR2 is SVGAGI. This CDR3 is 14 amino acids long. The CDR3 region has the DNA TGTGCCTGTAGTTTAGGGGCATATCAAGAGACCCAGTACTTC. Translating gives CACSLGAYQETQYF.

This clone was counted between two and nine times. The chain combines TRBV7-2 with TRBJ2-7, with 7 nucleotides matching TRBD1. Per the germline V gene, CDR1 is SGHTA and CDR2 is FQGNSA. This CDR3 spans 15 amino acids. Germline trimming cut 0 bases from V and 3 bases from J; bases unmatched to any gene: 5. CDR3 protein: CASSLAPGTVYEQYF. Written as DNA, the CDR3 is TGTGCCAGCAGCTTAGCCCCCGGGACAGTCTACGAGCAGTACTTC. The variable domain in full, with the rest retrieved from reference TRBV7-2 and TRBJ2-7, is GAGVSQSPSNKVTEKGKDVELRCDPISGHTALYWYRQSLGQGLEFLIYFQGNSAPDKSGLPSDRFSAERTGGSVSTLTIQRTQQEDSAVYLCASSLAPGTVYEQYFGPGTRLTVT.

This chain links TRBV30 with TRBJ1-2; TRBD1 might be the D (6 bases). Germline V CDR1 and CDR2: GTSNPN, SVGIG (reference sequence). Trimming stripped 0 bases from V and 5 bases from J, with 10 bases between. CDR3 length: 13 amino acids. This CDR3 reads CAWSVGGHYGYTF. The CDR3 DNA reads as TGTGCCTGGAGTGTGGGGGGGCATTATGGCTACACCTTC.

In nucleotides, the CDR3 is TGTGCCAGCAGCGTAGCTGCACAGAGAAACAATGAGCAGTTCTTC. This translates into CASSVAAQRNNEQFF. The J gene is TRBJ2-1, the V gene TRBV9, with D uncertain. Germline CDR1 and CDR2: SGDLS and YYNGEE. The V and J ends lost 0 bases and 5 bases respectively, with 12 bases between them. The length of the CDR3 is 15 residues.

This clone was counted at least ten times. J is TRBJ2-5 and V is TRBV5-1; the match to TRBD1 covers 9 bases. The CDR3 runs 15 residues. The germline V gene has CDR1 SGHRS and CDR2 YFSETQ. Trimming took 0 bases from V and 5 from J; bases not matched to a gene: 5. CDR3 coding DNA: TGCGCCAGCAGCTTGGCCGGGACAGGGAGCGAGACCCAGTACTTC. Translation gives CASSLAGTGSETQYF.

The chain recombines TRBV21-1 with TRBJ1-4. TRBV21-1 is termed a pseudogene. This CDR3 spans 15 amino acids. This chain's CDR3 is CASSSLNAGGEKLFF. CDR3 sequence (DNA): TGTGCCAGCAGCAGCCTCAATGCTGGGGGGGAAAAACTGTTTTTT.

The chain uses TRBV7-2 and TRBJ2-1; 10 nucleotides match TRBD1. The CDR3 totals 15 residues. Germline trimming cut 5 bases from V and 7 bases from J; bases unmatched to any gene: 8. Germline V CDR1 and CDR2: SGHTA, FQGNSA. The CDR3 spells CASSASPGQGNEQFF. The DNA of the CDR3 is TGTGCCAGCAGCGCTTCCCCGGGACAGGGGAATGAGCAGTTCTTC.

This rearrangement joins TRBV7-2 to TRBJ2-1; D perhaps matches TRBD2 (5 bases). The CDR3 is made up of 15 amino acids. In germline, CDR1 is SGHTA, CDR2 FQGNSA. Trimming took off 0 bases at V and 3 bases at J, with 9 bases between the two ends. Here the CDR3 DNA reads TGTGCCAGCAGCTTAGCCCCGGGGAACTACAATGAGCAGTTCTTC. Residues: CASSLAPGNYNEQFF. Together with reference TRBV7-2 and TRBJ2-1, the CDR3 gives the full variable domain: GAGVSQSPSNKVTEKGKDVELRCDPISGHTALYWYRQSLGQGLEFLIYFQGNSAPDKSGLPSDRFSAERTGGSVSTLTIQRTQQEDSAVYLCASSLAPGNYNEQFFGPGTRLTVL.

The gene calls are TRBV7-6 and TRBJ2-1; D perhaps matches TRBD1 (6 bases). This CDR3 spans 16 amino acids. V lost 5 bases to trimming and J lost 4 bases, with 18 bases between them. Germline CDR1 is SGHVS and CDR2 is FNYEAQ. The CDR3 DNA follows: TGTGCCAGCAGCCAACTCACAGGGTCCGTTTACAATGAGCAGTTCTTC. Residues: CASSQLTGSVYNEQFF.

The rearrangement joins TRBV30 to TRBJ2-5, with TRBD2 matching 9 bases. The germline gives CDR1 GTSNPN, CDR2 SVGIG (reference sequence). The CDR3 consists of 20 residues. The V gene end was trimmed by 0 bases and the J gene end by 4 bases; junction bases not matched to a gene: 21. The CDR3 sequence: CAWSVFTLSAGGPSGETQYF. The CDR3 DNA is TGTGCCTGGAGTGTATTTACCCTCTCGGCGGGAGGGCCCTCGGGAGAGACCCAGTACTTC.

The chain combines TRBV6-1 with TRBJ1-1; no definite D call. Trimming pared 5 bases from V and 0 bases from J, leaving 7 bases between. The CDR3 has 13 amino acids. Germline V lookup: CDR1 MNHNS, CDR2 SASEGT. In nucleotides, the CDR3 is TGTGCCAGCAGTACCACACTGAACACTGAAGCTTTCTTT. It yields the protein CASSTTLNTEAFF.

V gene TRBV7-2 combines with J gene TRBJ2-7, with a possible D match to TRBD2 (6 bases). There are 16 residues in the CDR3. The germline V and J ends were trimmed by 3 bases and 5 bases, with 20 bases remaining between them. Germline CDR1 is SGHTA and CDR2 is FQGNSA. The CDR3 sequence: CASSFVAAGPGDEQYF. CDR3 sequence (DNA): TGTGCCAGCAGCTTCGTAGCGGCGGGGCCTGGAGACGAGCAGTACTTC.

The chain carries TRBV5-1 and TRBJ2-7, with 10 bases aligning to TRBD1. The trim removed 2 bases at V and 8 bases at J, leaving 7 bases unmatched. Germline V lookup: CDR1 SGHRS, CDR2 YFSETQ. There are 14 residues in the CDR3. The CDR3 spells CASSFGTGVTKQYF. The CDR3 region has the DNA TGCGCCAGCAGCTTCGGGACAGGGGTCACCAAGCAGTACTTC.

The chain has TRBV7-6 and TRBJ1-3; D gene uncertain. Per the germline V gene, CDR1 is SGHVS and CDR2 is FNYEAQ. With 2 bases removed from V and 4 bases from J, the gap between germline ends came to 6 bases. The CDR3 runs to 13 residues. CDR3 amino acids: CASSLSGGNTIYF. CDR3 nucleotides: TGTGCCAGCAGCTTATCCGGGGGAAACACCATATATTTT.

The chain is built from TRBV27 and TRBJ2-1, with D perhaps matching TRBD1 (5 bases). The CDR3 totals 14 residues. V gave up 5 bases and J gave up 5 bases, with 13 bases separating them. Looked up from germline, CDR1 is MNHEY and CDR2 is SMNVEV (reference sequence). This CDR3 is CASSPTGPHNEQFF. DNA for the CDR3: TGTGCCAGCAGTCCTACAGGCCCCCACAATGAGCAGTTCTTC.

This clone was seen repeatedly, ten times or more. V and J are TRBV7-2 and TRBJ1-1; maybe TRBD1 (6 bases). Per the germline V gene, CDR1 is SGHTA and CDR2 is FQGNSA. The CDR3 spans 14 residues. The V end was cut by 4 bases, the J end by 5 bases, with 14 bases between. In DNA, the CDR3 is TGTGCCAGCAGCTGGTGGACAGTGAGGACTGAAGCTTTCTTT. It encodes CASSWWTVRTEAFF.

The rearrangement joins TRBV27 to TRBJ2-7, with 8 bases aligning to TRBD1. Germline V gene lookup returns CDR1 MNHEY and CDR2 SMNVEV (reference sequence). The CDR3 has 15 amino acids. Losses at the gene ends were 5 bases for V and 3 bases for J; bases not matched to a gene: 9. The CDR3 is CASSPTWTGIYEQYF. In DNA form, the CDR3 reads TGTGCCAGCAGTCCGACCTGGACAGGGATCTACGAGCAGTACTTC.

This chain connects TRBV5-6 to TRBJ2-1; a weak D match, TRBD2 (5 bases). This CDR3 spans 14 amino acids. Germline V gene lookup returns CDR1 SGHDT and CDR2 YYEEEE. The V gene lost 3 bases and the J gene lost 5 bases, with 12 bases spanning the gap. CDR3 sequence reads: CASSSLGRDNEQFF. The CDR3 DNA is TGTGCCAGCAGCTCCCTCGGGCGGGACAATGAGCAGTTCTTC.

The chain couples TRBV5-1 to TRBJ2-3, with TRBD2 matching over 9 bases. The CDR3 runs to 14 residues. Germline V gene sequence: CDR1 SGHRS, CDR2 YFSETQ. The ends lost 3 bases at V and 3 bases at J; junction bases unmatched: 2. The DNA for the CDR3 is TGCGCCAGCAGCTCGGGACTAGCTACAGATACGCAGTATTTT. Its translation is CASSSGLATDTQYF.

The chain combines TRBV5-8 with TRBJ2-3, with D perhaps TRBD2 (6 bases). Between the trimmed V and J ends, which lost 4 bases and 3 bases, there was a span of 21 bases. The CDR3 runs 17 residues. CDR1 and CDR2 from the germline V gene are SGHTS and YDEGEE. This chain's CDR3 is CASSRAPGTGRTDTQYF. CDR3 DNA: TGTGCCAGCAGCCGCGCCCCCGGGACTGGCCGGACAGATACGCAGTATTTT.

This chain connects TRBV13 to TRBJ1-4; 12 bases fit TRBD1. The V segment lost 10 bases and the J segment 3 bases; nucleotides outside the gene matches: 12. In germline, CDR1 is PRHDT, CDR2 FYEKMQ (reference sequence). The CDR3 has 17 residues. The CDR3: CATSLRDRGPANEKLFF. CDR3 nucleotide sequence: TGTGCCACCTCCCTCCGGGACAGGGGGCCGGCTAATGAAAAACTGTTTTTT.

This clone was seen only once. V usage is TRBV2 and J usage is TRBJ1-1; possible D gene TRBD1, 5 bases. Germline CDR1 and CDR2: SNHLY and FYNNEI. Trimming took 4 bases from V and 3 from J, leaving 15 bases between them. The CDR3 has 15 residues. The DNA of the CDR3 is TGTGCCAGCAGTGGGGGGGAGGGTTGGGACACTGAAGCTTTCTTT. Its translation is CASSGGEGWDTEAFF.

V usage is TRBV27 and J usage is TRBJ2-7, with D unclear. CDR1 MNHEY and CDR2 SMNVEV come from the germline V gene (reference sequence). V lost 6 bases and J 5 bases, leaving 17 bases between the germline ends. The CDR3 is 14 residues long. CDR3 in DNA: TGTGCCAGCAGCCAAGTCGGAGCTTTCGACGAGCAGTACTTC. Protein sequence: CASSQVGAFDEQYF.

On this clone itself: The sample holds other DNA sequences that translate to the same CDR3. CDR3 coding DNA: TGTGCCAGCGGGGGAGGGGGGAACTATGGCTACACCTTC. Its translation: CASGGGGNYGYTF. The V gene is TRBV2, the J gene TRBJ1-2; D is possibly TRBD1 (6 bases). Trimming removed 8 bases from V and 2 bases from J, with 12 bases in between. The CDR3 runs 13 residues. Germline loops: CDR1 SNHLY, CDR2 FYNNEI.

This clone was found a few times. In DNA form, the CDR3 reads TGTGCCAGGAGGGGACAGGGGGGCAATGAGCAGTTCTTC. Its translation: CARRGQGGNEQFF. The chain has TRBV2 and TRBJ2-1; 11 positions match TRBD1. Germline loops: CDR1 SNHLY, CDR2 FYNNEI. The V and J ends lost 9 bases and 6 bases, in that order; junction bases with no gene match: 4. CDR3 size: 13 residues.